These 27 T cell receptor beta chains were all obtained from the same sample, sequenced in a study of blood T cells in healthy people across ages. It was with a sample-barcoded 5' primer and a J-beta primer mix that a second PCR of about 6 to 11 cycles was run. TCRdb recomputed calls from the 5' RACE reads with MiXCR, one row per CDR3 protein. The sample has some 550,000 distinct CDR3 sequences, 40% to 55% seen once; the top ten hold 20% to 25%. Source material: blood. Receptors originate from an elderly man in good health.

This clonotype was recorded once. A read error may produce the germline difference seen at one junction end. The chain links TRBV6-6 to TRBJ2-1; TRBD1 is a possible D gene (5 bases). This CDR3 has 17 residues. Germline loops: CDR1 MNHNY, CDR2 SVGAGI (reference sequence). The CDR3 bases are TGTGCCAGCAGATACTCCGGAATGGACATCGGAGACGAGACCCAGTTCTTC. Protein sequence: CASRYSGMDIGDETQFF.

V usage is TRBV28 and J usage is TRBJ2-1; 8 nucleotides match TRBD2. The CDR3 totals 14 residues. V was pared by 6 bases and J by 4 bases, with 5 bases of the junction left unmatched. Germline CDR1 and CDR2: MDHEN and SYDVKM. CDR3 loop: CASRAGAGYNEQFF. CDR3 in DNA: TGTGCCAGCAGAGCGGGAGCCGGTTACAATGAGCAGTTCTTC.

The sample holds a few counts of this clonotype. A read error may explain this, as a much larger clone is one base away. The genes are TRBV6-6 and TRBJ1-1, with TRBD1 matching over 7 bases. The CDR3 consists of 12 residues. Germline CDR1 is MNHNY and CDR2 is SVGAGI (reference sequence). V trimming: 4 bases; J trimming: 10 bases; junction bases outside the gene matches: 6. The CDR3 sequence: CASSLTGFLAFF. The DNA for the CDR3 is TGTGCCAGCAGTTTGACAGGGTTTTTAGCTTTCTTT.

The J gene is TRBJ2-1, the V gene TRBV5-1; 11 positions agree with TRBD2. The ends lost 4 bases at V and 4 bases at J; junction bases unmatched: 10. Per the germline V gene, CDR1 is SGHRS and CDR2 is YFSETQ. The CDR3 runs 17 residues. In DNA form, the CDR3 reads TGCGCCAGCAGCCCGGTCCCTCTAGCGGGGGGTTACAATGAGCAGTTCTTC. It specifies CASSPVPLAGGYNEQFF.

Details on this clonotype: This may arise from a read error, as a much more abundant clone is one base away. J is TRBJ1-1 and V is TRBV5-1, with D unclear. Germline assignment: CDR1 SGHRS and CDR2 YFSETQ. The CDR3 length is 14 residues. The CDR3 bases are TGCGCCGGCAGCTTGGAGCTAGCGGACACTGAAGCTTTCTTT. Protein sequence: CAGSLELADTEAFF.

The chain uses TRBV6-1 and TRBJ1-2, with a possible D match to TRBD1 (5 bases). This CDR3 comprises 16 residues. Between the trimmed V and J ends, which lost 0 bases and 5 bases, there was a span of 16 bases. Germline V gene lookup returns CDR1 MNHNS and CDR2 SASEGT. DNA of the CDR3: TGTGCCAGCAGTGAAGCGTACGGGACCAGTTTGTATGGCTACACCTTC. Translated, it gives CASSEAYGTSLYGYTF.

This clonotype was picked up a small number of times. The CDR3 nucleotides are TGTGCCAGCAGGCCGCGGACGGCCTCCTACAATGAGCAGTTCTTC. It codes for CASRPRTASYNEQFF. This chain links TRBV28 with TRBJ2-1; D gene unclear. The CDR3 has 15 amino acids. The V gene lost 6 bases and the J gene lost 0 bases, with 12 bases spanning the gap. Germline CDR1 is MDHEN and CDR2 is SYDVKM.

As to this clonotype: No conserved phenylalanine or tryptophan ends this CDR3, so it is likely a read error. The chain has TRBV6-1 and TRBJ2-3; unclear D gene. V lost 3 bases to trimming and J lost 5 bases, with 9 bases between them. Germline V lookup: CDR1 MNHNS, CDR2 SASEGT. This CDR3 comprises 13 residues. Written as DNA, the CDR3 is TGTGCCAGCAGTGACACCCTAAAAGATACGCAGTATTCT. Its protein is CASSDTLKDTQYS.

The chain has TRBV28 and TRBJ2-1; 9 positions match TRBD1. The CDR3 has 15 residues. The J segment lost 4 bases and the V segment lost 5 bases, leaving 6 bases of the junction unmatched. Per germline, CDR1 MDHEN and CDR2 SYDVKM. CDR3 amino acids: CASSRGTGYYNEQFF. Written as DNA, the CDR3 is TGTGCCAGCAGTCGCGGGACAGGGTATTACAATGAGCAGTTCTTC.

This chain joins TRBV9 and TRBJ1-2; the D is unclear. The CDR3 spans 12 residues. The germline V gene encodes CDR1 SGDLS and CDR2 YYNGEE. V was clipped by 0 bases and J by 3 bases, with 3 bases between them. The CDR3 sequence is CASSVDHYGYTF. For the CDR3, the DNA is TGTGCCAGCAGCGTAGACCACTATGGCTACACCTTC.

A remark on this clonotype: Mismatch with germline at one junction end may stem from a read error. The genes are TRBV29-1 and TRBJ2-5; D unclear. Germline CDR1 reads SQVTM; CDR2 reads ANQGSEA. This CDR3 comprises 12 residues. Written as DNA, the CDR3 is TGCAGCGTTGATAAAGGGTTACAGACCCGGTACTTC. Protein product: CSVDKGLQTRYF.

V gene TRBV18 combines with J gene TRBJ2-1; a possible D gene is TRBD1 (6 bases). The DNA end is more similar to TRBJ2-7, so the J call may be wrong. The germline gives CDR1 KGHSH, CDR2 LQKENI. CDR3 length: 13 amino acids. This chain's CDR3 is CASSQIWDNEQYF. Here the CDR3 DNA reads TGTGCCAGCTCACAGATTTGGGACAATGAGCAGTACTTC.

The chain links TRBV20-1 to TRBJ1-6, with TRBD1 as a possible D gene (5 bases). The germline V gene has CDR1 DFQATT and CDR2 SNEGSKA (reference sequence). V was shortened by 6 bases and J by 13 bases, with 25 bases between the two germline ends. This CDR3 region has 15 residues. In DNA, the CDR3 is TGCAGTGCCACTACACCAGGGACTTCCACGACGCCCCTCCACTTT. Its protein is CSATTPGTSTTPLHF.

This chain links TRBV4-3 with TRBJ2-1, with 10 nucleotides matching TRBD2. Germline CDR1 reads LGHNA; CDR2 reads YSLEER. This CDR3 is 16 amino acids long. V shed 1 base and J 4 bases; nucleotides not matched to a gene: 4. The CDR3 loop reads CASSQGWTSGYNEQFF. The CDR3 bases are TGCGCCAGCAGCCAAGGTTGGACTAGCGGTTACAATGAGCAGTTCTTC.

The chain carries TRBV3-1 and TRBJ1-2; D call uncertain. The ends were cut back, 4 bases at V and 3 bases at J, with 9 bases in the middle. Germline V gene data show CDR1 as LGHDT and CDR2 as YNNKEL (reference sequence). The CDR3 runs to 13 residues. In DNA form, the CDR3 reads TGTGCCAGCAGCCGGGGAGTCTACTATGGCTACACCTTC. Its translation: CASSRGVYYGYTF.

J is TRBJ2-1 and V is TRBV7-2; D is possibly TRBD2 (7 bases). The germline CDR1 and CDR2 sequences are SGHTA and FQGNSA. Trimming took 5 bases from V and 9 from J, leaving 17 bases between them. The CDR3 runs 14 residues. CDR3 sequence (DNA): TGTGCCAGCAGCGAGGGGGGGGCGCAGAGTGAGCAGTTCTTC. It yields the protein CASSEGGAQSEQFF.

The chain recombines TRBV20-1 with TRBJ1-5, with D possibly matching TRBD1 (6 bases). Germline values: CDR1 DFQATT, CDR2 SNEGSKA (reference sequence). CDR3 size: 14 residues. Trimming shortened V by 2 bases and J by 2 bases, and 10 bases separated the two germline ends. The CDR3 sequence is CSARTGRGNQPQHF. The CDR3 DNA reads TGCAGTGCTAGAACAGGGAGGGGCAATCAGCCCCAGCATTTT.

The gene calls are TRBV4-3 and TRBJ2-1; either TRBD1 or TRBD2 may fit D (6 bases each). Germline loops: CDR1 LGHNA, CDR2 YSLEER. The V end lost 2 bases, the J end lost 8 bases, and 16 bases lay between the germline ends. The CDR3 extends over 15 amino acids. For the CDR3, the DNA is TGCGCCAGCAGCCAACAGGGGCGGGATTCCTATGAGCAGTTCTTC. Amino acid sequence: CASSQQGRDSYEQFF.

A few counts support this clonotype. J is TRBJ1-2 and V is TRBV12-3 or TRBV12-4, with no clear D. Trimming removed 4 bases from V and 7 bases from J, with 19 bases in between. The CDR3 is 15 amino acids. The CDR3 DNA reads as TGTGCCAGCAGTTCGCCCGGCGGCCAGGTCGGTGGCTACACCTTC. It specifies CASSSPGGQVGGYTF.

As concerns this clonotype: A single base separates this from a much larger clone, so it may be a read error. This chain joins TRBV7-9 and TRBJ2-7; 11 positions agree with TRBD2. The CDR3 totals 14 residues. CDR1 is SEHNR and CDR2 is FQNEAQ in the germline V gene (reference sequence). The CDR3 protein is CVSSTSGSSYEQYF. The CDR3 DNA reads as TGTGTCAGCTCAACTAGCGGGAGCTCCTACGAGCAGTACTTC. The variable domain in full, with the rest retrieved from reference TRBV7-9 and TRBJ2-7, is DTGVSQNPRHKITKRGQNVTFRCDPISEHNRLYWYRQTLGQGPEFLTYFQNEAQLEKSRLLSDRFSAERPKGSFSTLEIQRTEQGDSAMYLCVSSTSGSSYEQYFGPGTRLTVT.

Here the CDR3 DNA reads TGTGCCAGCAGTTTATACCAAAGGGAGCAGTACTTC. This codes for CASSLYQREQYF. This chain uses TRBV28 with TRBJ2-5; D might be TRBD2 (5 bases). There are 12 residues in the CDR3. V lost 1 base, J lost 11 bases, and 11 bases lay in between. Germline V lookup: CDR1 MDHEN, CDR2 SYDVKM.

The V and J genes are TRBV7-9 and TRBJ2-1; the match to TRBD2 covers 7 bases. J was trimmed by 1 base and V by 7 bases; bases with no gene match: 13. The CDR3 covers 17 residues. Germline V lookup: CDR1 SEHNR, CDR2 FQNEAQ (reference sequence). CDR3: CASNYSPIGGSYNEQFF. CDR3 bases: TGTGCCAGCAACTACTCCCCAATCGGGGGGTCCTACAATGAGCAGTTCTTC.

A word on this clonotype: Its ends do not fully match the called genes, so a read error is possible. In DNA, the CDR3 is TGTGCCAGCAGTTACTCATCGGGGGAGCTTGCAGATACACAGTATTTT. It is translated as CASSYSSGELADTQYF. The chain has TRBV6-6 and TRBJ2-3; tentative D call: TRBD2 (6 bases). CDR3 size: 16 residues. The V gene's germline CDR1 is MNHNY and CDR2 SVGAGI (reference sequence).

The V and J genes are TRBV20-1 and TRBJ2-2, with D tentatively TRBD2 (5 bases). Germline assignment: CDR1 DFQATT and CDR2 SNEGSKA (reference sequence). Between the trimmed V and J ends, which lost 2 bases and 6 bases, there was a span of 16 bases. The CDR3 has 15 amino acids. The CDR3 coding sequence is TGCAGTGCTAGACGGGGAAGAAGTTTGTCCGGGGAGCTGTTTTTT. Protein sequence: CSARRGRSLSGELFF.

This clonotype was observed a few times. The chain's CDR3 is CASSVDDPGKVRGANVLTF. Here the CDR3 DNA reads TGTGCCAGCAGCGTAGATGATCCGGGGAAGGTTCGTGGGGCCAACGTCCTGACTTTC. V gene TRBV9 combines with J gene TRBJ2-6; a weak D match, TRBD2 (5 bases). The CDR3 extends over 19 amino acids. The ends were cut back, 0 bases at V and 3 bases at J, with 19 bases in the middle. Germline V lookup: CDR1 SGDLS, CDR2 YYNGEE.

This clonotype occurred once. This chain uses TRBV4-2 with TRBJ2-4; D gene unclear. The DNA end lines up better with TRBJ2-7; the J call may be wrong. This CDR3 is built from 14 residues. Per the germline V gene, CDR1 is LGHNA and CDR2 is YNFKEQ. As DNA, the CDR3 is TGTGCCAGCAGCCAAGATCCGACATCGGACGAGCAGTACTTC. This sequence encodes CASSQDPTSDEQYF.

This chain connects TRBV7-2 to TRBJ2-1; weak D call: TRBD2 (5 bases). Germline V CDR1 and CDR2: SGHTA, FQGNSA. CDR3 length: 15 amino acids. Trimming cost V 1 base and J 0 bases, with 7 bases left between them. DNA for the CDR3: TGTGCCAGCAGCTTAGACGGGAACTCCTACAATGAGCAGTTCTTC. Translating it yields CASSLDGNSYNEQFF.